A selection of T cell receptor beta chains follows, all from one sample in a study of blood T cell repertoires in COVID-19. Assay used: immunoSEQ multiplex PCR; TCRdb lists only in-frame clones, some missing. The sample has roughly 200,000 clones, over 80% seen once; the top ten hold over 1%. The specimen sequenced was peripheral blood. Every receptor here comes from a woman in her thirties with COVID-19, enrolled during active disease. Each CDR3 is given with its conserved first and last residue. A D gene is named only where the DNA matches it firmly. Some rows mark clone size as missing; the rest say once, few, many or name a class of expanded clone.

15 few . TRBJ1-3 TRBV7-9 TGTGCCAGCAGCTTAATGAGGGTCGCAGGAAACACCATATATTTT CASSLMRVAGNTIYF
14 . TRBD1 TRBJ1-2 TRBV7-3 TGTGCCAGCAGCCCTGACAGGGACCGGTATGGCTACACCTTC CASSPDRDRYGYTF
15 . TRBD1 TRBJ1-2 TRBV5-4 TGTGCCAGCAGCTCACACCCCGGGACAGCCTATGGCTACACCTTC CASSSHPGTAYGYTF
13 few . TRBJ1-2 TRBV12-3/TRBV12-4 TGTGCCAGCAGTATAACGACCGGGTCCCAGTCCACCTTC CASSITTGSQSTF
15 . TRBD2 TRBJ2-3 TRBV18 TGTGCCAGCTCACCACCAGGACTAGCGCGAGATACGCAGTATTTT CASSPPGLARDTQYF
16 . . TRBJ1-1 TRBV9 TGTGCCAGCAGCGTAGGGGCAGGGACAATGAACACTGAAGCTTTCTTT CASSVGAGTMNTEAFF
15 few TRBD2 TRBJ2-7 TRBV6-2/TRBV6-3 TGTGCCAGCAGTTATTGGACTAGCGGGAGGAACGAGCAGTACTTC CASSYWTSGRNEQYF
16 . . TRBJ1-1 TRBV27 TGTGCCAGCAGTACCCGACAGGCGAGGGGGTTCACTGAAGCTTTCTTT CASSTRQARGFTEAFF
15 . TRBD2 TRBJ2-1 TRBV28 TGTGCCAGCAGTAGGCTAGCGGGAGGGCCAACTGAGCAGTTCTTC CASSRLAGGPTEQFF
14 . . TRBJ1-1 TRBV5-1 TGCGCCAGCAGCTTGGACGAGGAGGGCACTGAAGCTTTCTTT CASSLDEEGTEAFF
15 . TRBD1 TRBJ1-4 TRBV4-3 TGCGCCAGCAGCCAAGTACAGGGGGCAAATGAAAAACTGTTTTTT CASSQVQGANEKLFF
15 once TRBD1 TRBJ1-2 TRBV15 TGTGCCACCAGCAGAGGGGACAGGGCGAGGGGGGACTACACCTTC CATSRGDRARGDYTF
12 . . TRBJ1-5 TRBV2 TGTGCCAGCAGCCAAAGGGAGGGCCTGGGGCATTTT CASSQREGLGHF
20 . TRBD2 TRBJ2-2 TRBV7-8 TGTGCCAGCAGCTTAGCCCTGGTTGGGGCGGGGGGTCTCAACACCGGGGAGCTGTTTTTT CASSLALVGAGGLNTGELFF
14 . TRBD2 TRBJ2-7 TRBV19 TGTGCCAGTAGACTAGCGGGGGGAGACTACGAGCAGTACTTC CASRLAGGDYEQYF